A selection of T cell receptor beta chains follows, all from one sample in a study of neoadjuvant anti-PD-1 for oral cavity cancer. Measured with immunoSEQ multiplex PCR; TCRdb has only the in-frame clones, and not every one. This repertoire shows some 22,000 clones, 27% found once; its top ten account for over 15%. The starting material was tumor tissue, obtained after nivolumab (anti-PD-1) treatment. The receptors were sampled from a person between 40 and 80 years old with oral cavity squamous cell carcinoma. CDR3s include the opening cysteine and the closing phenylalanine or tryptophan. The D gene is left open where the match is weak. Only part of the rows carry a size: once, few, many, or a class if the clone is expanded.

D gene	clone size	V gene	J gene	CDR3 DNA	CDR3 protein
NA	NA	TRBV5-8	TRBJ1-2	TGTGCCAGCAGTCCGACAGGCGGTCCCTATGGCTACACCTTC	CASSPTGGPYGYTF
NA	NA	TRBV5-1	TRBJ2-3	TGCGCCAGCAGCCCAACCGTCGGGGATACAGATACGCAGTATTTT	CASSPTVGDTDTQYF
NA	few	TRBV9	TRBJ1-5	TGTGCCAGCAGCCCCACGGCAGCCAGCAATCAGCCCCAGCATTTT	CASSPTAASNQPQHF
NA	NA	TRBV18	TRBJ1-1	TGTGCCAGCTCACCAGCGGGTTACGACACTGAAGCTTTCTTT	CASSPAGYDTEAFF
NA	NA	TRBV5-1	TRBJ2-5	TGCGCCAGCAGCTTGGCCATCGGGGCAGCGGTAGAGACCCAGTACTTC	CASSLAIGAAVETQYF
TRBD2	few	TRBV13	TRBJ2-1	TGTGCCAGCAGCCCCGCGGCGGGAGGCCCCTACAATGAGCAGTTCTTC	CASSPAAGGPYNEQFF
TRBD2	NA	TRBV5-6	TRBJ2-1	TGTGCCAGCAGCACGGCCACTAGCGGGGCGCCGACTCCACACAATGAGCAGTTCTTC	CASSTATSGAPTPHNEQFF
TRBD1	NA	TRBV29-1	TRBJ2-7	TGCAGCGTGACGCGGGGGGACAGGGGTTCCGAGCAGTACTTC	CSVTRGDRGSEQYF
TRBD1	NA	TRBV30	TRBJ1-2	TGTGCCTCACCGGAATTGGGGACAGGGTATATGGGAAACTATGGCTACACCTTC	CASPELGTGYMGNYGYTF
NA	NA	TRBV30	TRBJ1-2	TGTGCCTGGAGTGTACTGGGGGGCCCCTATGGCTACACCTTC	CAWSVLGGPYGYTF
NA	few	TRBV19	TRBJ1-4	TGTGCCAGTAGTCAGATACCAGGGTCAACTAATGAAAAACTGTTTTTT	CASSQIPGSTNEKLFF
NA	NA	TRBV30	TRBJ2-7	TGTGCCTGGAGTGTCCTCCAGGGTGCGAGGGTACAGCAGTACTTC	CAWSVLQGARVQQYF
NA	few	TRBV7-2	TRBJ2-7	TGTGCCAGCAGCTGGGGACCCTACGAGCAGTACTTC	CASSWGPYEQYF
TRBD1	few	TRBV6-6	TRBJ1-1	TGTGCCAGCAGAACCCCCTACTCAGGGGGAGCTTTCTTT	CASRTPYSGGAFF
NA	NA	TRBV27	TRBJ1-2	TGTGCCAGCAGTTTACGCCCCTCGCATGGCTACACCTTC	CASSLRPSHGYTF
NA	NA	TRBV6-1	TRBJ2-7	TGTGCCAGCAGTCTTTTGTACTCCCTCTCAAACGGGCAGTACTTC	CASSLLYSLSNGQYF
NA	few	TRBV29-1	TRBJ2-7	TGCAGCGTTGAAGAATCGTCCCAGGGGGAGCAGTACTTC	CSVEESSQGEQYF